This T cell receptor beta chain was captured by sequencing in a study of identical twins. Only healthy Caucasians were included as donors. Points from the study as a whole: Insertions were fewer in abundant cord blood beta clonotypes, whereas memory repertoires showed none of this pattern.

Trimming cost V 0 bases and J 4 bases, with 9 bases left between them. Germline lookup yields CDR1 SGHDN and CDR2 FVKESK. The CDR3 extends over 14 amino acids. After template switching added a universal primer site, the resulting cDNA carried unique molecular identifiers. TCRdb re-called the 5' RACE reads through MiXCR, storing one row per CDR3 protein. This repertoire shows around 1.7 million distinct CDR3 sequences, 25% to 35% found once; its top ten account for approximately 0.25%. This clonotype was seen more than once but under ten times. What it recognizes is unknown. Material: cord blood. The rearrangement uses TRBV14 and TRBJ1-2; D not resolved. The TCR originated in a newborn girl in good health. The CDR3 is CASSQEGRLYGYTF. The CDR3, as DNA: TGTGCCAGCAGCCAAGAGGGGAGACTCTATGGCTACACCTTC. The entire variable domain, with the rest obtained from reference TRBV14 and TRBJ1-2, is as follows: EAGVTQFPSHSVIEKGQTVTLRCDPISGHDNLYWYRRVMGKEIKFLLHFVKESKQDESGMPNNRFLAERTGGTYSTLKVQPAELEDSGVYFCASSQEGRLYGYTFGSGTRLTVV.